The 10 T cell receptor beta chains in this list originate from one sample, sequenced in a study of cytomegalovirus exposure and HLA in healthy donors. The PCR contained 60 Vbeta and 13 Jbeta primers. Here immunoSEQ multiplex PCR was the method, and the copy in TCRdb shows in-frame clones only, minus some. The table has approximately 190,000 clones, roughly 80% seen once. Sample: PBMCs. These receptors originate from a man aged 40-49 years in good health and CMV-seropositive.

This clone has just a few counts. The chain is built from TRBV7-9 and TRBJ1-5; 10 positions match TRBD1. The CDR3 sequence is 15 residues long. The germline CDR1 and CDR2 sequences are SEHNR and FQNEAQ (reference sequence). V lost 3 bases and J lost 8; bases outside the gene matches: 7. The CDR3 DNA reads as TGTGCCAGCAGCTTGGGACAGGGGCTAGTTAAGCCCCAGCATTTT. It yields the protein CASSLGQGLVKPQHF.

This clone was picked up one time. The chain employs TRBV7-2 and TRBJ1-1; the D is unclear. The ends were cut back, 1 base at V and 2 bases at J, with 14 bases in the middle. CDR3 length: 16 amino acids. Per the germline V gene, CDR1 is SGHTA and CDR2 is FQGNSA. The CDR3 here is CASSLVGRGSNTEAFF. The CDR3 DNA sequence: TGTGCCAGCAGCTTAGTGGGGAGAGGGTCTAACACTGAAGCTTTCTTT. The full variable domain, completed using reference TRBV7-2 and TRBJ1-1, is GAGVSQSPSNKVTEKGKDVELRCDPISGHTALYWYRQSLGQGLEFLIYFQGNSAPDKSGLPSDRFSAERTGGSVSTLTIQRTQQEDSAVYLCASSLVGRGSNTEAFFGQGTRLTVV.

J is TRBJ2-2 and V is TRBV6-5, with 8 bases that match TRBD2. Per the germline V gene, CDR1 is MNHEY and CDR2 is SVGAGI. The CDR3 extends over 16 amino acids. V was clipped by 2 bases and J by 5 bases; unmatched bases: 7. The CDR3 nucleotides read TGTGCCAGCAGTTACGATGGTAGCGGGGTAACCGGGGAGCTGTTTTTT. Translation gives CASSYDGSGVTGELFF.

The rearrangement joins TRBV28 to TRBJ2-3, with D possibly being TRBD2 (6 bases). This CDR3 is 13 amino acids long. The germline CDR1 and CDR2 sequences are MDHEN and SYDVKM. Trimming cost V 10 bases and J 2 bases, with 13 bases left between them. The CDR3 DNA reads TGTGCCACCCCCCGGGACTCCACAGATACGCAGTATTTT. Protein product: CATPRDSTDTQYF.

The chain recombines TRBV4-3 with TRBJ2-1; 9 bases agree with TRBD1. V lost 3 bases and J lost 4; bases outside the gene matches: 4. The CDR3 consists of 15 residues. Germline-derived CDR1 and CDR2 are LGHNA and YSLEER. The CDR3 region is CASSHRQGDYNEQFF. As DNA, the CDR3 is TGCGCCAGCAGCCATCGACAGGGGGATTACAATGAGCAGTTCTTC.

This clone was counted a few times. This chain links TRBV4-3 with TRBJ2-2; TRBD2 matches 12 bases. This CDR3 contains 21 residues. Germline V gives CDR1 LGHNA, CDR2 YSLEER. V lost 2 bases and J lost 7; bases outside the gene matches: 20. Here the CDR3 reads CASSQPISSGGAERNIGELFF. CDR3 nucleotides: TGCGCCAGCAGCCAACCCATTTCTAGCGGGGGGGCAGAGAGGAATATCGGGGAGCTGTTTTTT.

This clone appeared a single time. V usage is TRBV6-5 and J usage is TRBJ2-1; TRBD1 matches at 7 bases. Germline V gene sequence: CDR1 MNHEY, CDR2 SVGAGI. There are 16 residues in the CDR3. Unmatched junction bases numbered 8, after V lost 2 bases and J lost 4 bases. CDR3 sequence: CASSYVPRGRYNEQFF. The CDR3 DNA sequence: TGTGCCAGCAGTTACGTACCGAGGGGGCGATACAATGAGCAGTTCTTC.

Note on this clone: Distinct nucleotide sequences in the sample also encode this CDR3. The V gene is TRBV19, the J gene TRBJ2-7; TRBD1 agrees at 9 bases. There are 14 residues in the CDR3. V gave up 6 bases and J gave up 2 bases; unmatched junction bases: 5. Germline V CDR1 and CDR2: LNHDA, SQIVND (reference sequence). The CDR3 here is CASSVGQGPYEQYF. The CDR3 coding sequence is TGTGCCAGTAGCGTAGGACAGGGGCCCTACGAGCAGTACTTC.

J is TRBJ1-1 and V is TRBV2; D may be TRBD1 (5 bases). CDR3 length: 14 residues. V lost 5 bases and J lost 4, with 14 bases in between. Germline assignment: CDR1 SNHLY and CDR2 FYNNEI. CDR3 residues: CASSLAGWSTEAFF. The CDR3 bases are TGTGCCAGCAGTTTAGCAGGGTGGAGCACTGAAGCTTTCTTT. Using reference TRBV2 and TRBJ1-1 for the parts outside the CDR3, the full variable domain is EPEVTQTPSHQVTQMGQEVILRCVPISNHLYFYWYRQILGQKVEFLVSFYNNEISEKSEIFDDQFSVERPDGSNFTLKIRSTKLEDSAMYFCASSLAGWSTEAFFGQGTRLTVV.

In DNA form, the CDR3 reads TGTGCCAGCAGCAAAGCCCCCCAGAAATCGGAAAAACTGTTTTTT. This sequence encodes CASSKAPQKSEKLFF. The chain is built from TRBV21-1 and TRBJ1-4; the tabulated D call, TRBD1, remains unverified against the DNA. TRBV21-1 is assigned pseudogene status. The CDR3 is 15 amino acids.